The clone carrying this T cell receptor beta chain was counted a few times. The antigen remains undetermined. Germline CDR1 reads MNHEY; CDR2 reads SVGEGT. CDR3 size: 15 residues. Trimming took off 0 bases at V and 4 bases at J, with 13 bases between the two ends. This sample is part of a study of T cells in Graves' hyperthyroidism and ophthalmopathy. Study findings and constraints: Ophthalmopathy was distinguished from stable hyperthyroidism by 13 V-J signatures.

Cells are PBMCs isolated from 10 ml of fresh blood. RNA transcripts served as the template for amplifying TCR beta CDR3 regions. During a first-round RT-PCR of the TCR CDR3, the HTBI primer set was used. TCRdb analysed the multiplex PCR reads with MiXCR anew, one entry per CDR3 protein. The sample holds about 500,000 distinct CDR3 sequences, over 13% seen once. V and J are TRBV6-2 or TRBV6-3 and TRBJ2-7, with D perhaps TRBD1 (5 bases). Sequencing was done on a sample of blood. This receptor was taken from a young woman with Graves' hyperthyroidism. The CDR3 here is CASSYSSYRNYEQYF. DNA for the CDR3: TGTGCCAGCAGTTACTCGAGTTACAGGAATTACGAGCAGTACTTC.